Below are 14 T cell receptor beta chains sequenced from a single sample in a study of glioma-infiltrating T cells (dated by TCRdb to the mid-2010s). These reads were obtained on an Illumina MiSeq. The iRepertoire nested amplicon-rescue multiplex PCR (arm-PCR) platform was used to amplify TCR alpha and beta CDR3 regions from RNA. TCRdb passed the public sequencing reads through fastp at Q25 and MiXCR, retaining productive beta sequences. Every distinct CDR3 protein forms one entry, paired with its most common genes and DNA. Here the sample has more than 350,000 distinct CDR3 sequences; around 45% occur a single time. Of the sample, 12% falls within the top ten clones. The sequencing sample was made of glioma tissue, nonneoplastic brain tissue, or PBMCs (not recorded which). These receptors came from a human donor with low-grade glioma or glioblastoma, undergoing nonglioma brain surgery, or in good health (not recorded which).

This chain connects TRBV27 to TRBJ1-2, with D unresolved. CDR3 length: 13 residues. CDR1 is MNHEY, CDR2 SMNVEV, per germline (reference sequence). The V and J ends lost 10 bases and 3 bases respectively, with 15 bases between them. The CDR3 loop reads CATRASGDYGYTF. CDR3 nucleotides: TGTGCCACGAGGGCGTCCGGGGACTATGGCTACACCTTC.

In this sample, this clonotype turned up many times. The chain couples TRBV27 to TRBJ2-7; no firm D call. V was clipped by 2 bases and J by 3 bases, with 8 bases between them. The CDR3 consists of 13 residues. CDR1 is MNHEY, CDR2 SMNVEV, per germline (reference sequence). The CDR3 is CASSLGRSYEQYF. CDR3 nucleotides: TGTGCCAGCAGTTTAGGACGGAGCTACGAGCAGTACTTC.

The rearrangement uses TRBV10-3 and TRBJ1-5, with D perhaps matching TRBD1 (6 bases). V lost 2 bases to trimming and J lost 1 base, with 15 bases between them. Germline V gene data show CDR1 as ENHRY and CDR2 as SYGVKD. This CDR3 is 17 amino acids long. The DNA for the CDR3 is TGTGCCATCAGTGAGATGAGGGGGGAAGGCAGCAATCAGCCCCAGCATTTT. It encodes CAISEMRGEGSNQPQHF.

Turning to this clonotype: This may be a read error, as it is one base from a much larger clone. Written as DNA, the CDR3 is TGTGCCATCAGCAGCGGGACGGTACCCTACGAGCAGTACTTC. It codes for CAISSGTVPYEQYF. This chain connects TRBV10-3 to TRBJ2-7, with 7 bases lining up with TRBD2. Germline CDR1 ENHRY, CDR2 SYGVKD. The CDR3 consists of 14 residues. V trimming: 6 bases; J trimming: 2 bases; junction bases outside the gene matches: 7.

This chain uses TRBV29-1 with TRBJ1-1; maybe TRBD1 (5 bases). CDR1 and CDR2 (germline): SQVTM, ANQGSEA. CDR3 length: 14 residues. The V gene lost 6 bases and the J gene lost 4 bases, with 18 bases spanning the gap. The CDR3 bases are TGCAGCGTCGTGGGGGGAATGGACGGCACTGAAGCTTTCTTT. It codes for CSVVGGMDGTEAFF.

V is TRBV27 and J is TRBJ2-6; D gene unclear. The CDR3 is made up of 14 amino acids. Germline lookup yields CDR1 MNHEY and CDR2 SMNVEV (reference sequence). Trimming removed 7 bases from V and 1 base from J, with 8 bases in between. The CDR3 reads CASITESGANVLTF. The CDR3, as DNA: TGTGCCAGCATCACGGAGTCTGGGGCCAACGTCCTGACTTTC.

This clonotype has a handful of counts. For the CDR3, the DNA is TGTGCCAGCTCACCCACACGTCGAGCGGGAGGGATATACGAGCAGTACTTC. Translated, it gives CASSPTRRAGGIYEQYF. The chain employs TRBV18 and TRBJ2-7, with 10 positions matching TRBD2. V was pared by 3 bases and J by 4 bases, with 12 bases of the junction left unmatched. The CDR3 extends over 17 amino acids. Germline V lookup: CDR1 KGHSH, CDR2 LQKENI.

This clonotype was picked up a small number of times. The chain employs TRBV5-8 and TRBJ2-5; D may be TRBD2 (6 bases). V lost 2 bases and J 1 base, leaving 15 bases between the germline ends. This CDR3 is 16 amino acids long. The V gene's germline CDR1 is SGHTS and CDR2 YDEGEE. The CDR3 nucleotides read TGTGCCAGCAGCTTCGGCGCGGGATACTTCCAAGAGACCCAGTACTTC. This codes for CASSFGAGYFQETQYF. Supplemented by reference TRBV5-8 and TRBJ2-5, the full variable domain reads EAGVTQSPTHLIKTRGQQATLRCSPISGHTSVYWYQQALGLGLQFLLWYDEGEERNRGNFPPRFSGRQFPNYSSELNVNALELEDSALYLCASSFGAGYFQETQYFGPGTRLLVL.

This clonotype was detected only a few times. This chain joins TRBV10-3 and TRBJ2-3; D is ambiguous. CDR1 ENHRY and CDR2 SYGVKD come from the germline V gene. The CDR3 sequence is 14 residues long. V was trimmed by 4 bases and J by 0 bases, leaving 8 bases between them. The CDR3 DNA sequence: TGTGCCATCAGTGGAGCGACTAGCACAGATACGCAGTATTTT. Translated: CAISGATSTDTQYF.

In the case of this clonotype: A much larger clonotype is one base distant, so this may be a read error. The CDR3: CASSSSGLSTQYF. The CDR3 DNA sequence: TGTGCCAGCAGTTCATCGGGACTGAGTACCCAGTATTTT. The chain combines TRBV27 with TRBJ2-3, with D perhaps matching TRBD2 (6 bases). CDR3 length equals 13 residues. CDR1 is MNHEY, CDR2 SMNVEV, per germline (reference sequence). V was pared by 4 bases and J by 12 bases, with 17 bases between.

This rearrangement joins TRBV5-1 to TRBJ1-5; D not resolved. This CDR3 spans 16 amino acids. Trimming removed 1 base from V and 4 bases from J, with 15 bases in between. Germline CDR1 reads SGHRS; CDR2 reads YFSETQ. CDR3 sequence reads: CASSLSTPAGNQPQHF. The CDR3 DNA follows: TGCGCCAGCAGCTTGTCAACCCCGGCGGGGAATCAGCCCCAGCATTTT.

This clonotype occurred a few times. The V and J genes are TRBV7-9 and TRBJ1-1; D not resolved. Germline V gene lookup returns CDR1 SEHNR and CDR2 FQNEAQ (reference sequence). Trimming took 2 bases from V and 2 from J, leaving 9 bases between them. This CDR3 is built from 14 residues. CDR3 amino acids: CASSLRFGNTEAFF. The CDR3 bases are TGTGCCAGCAGCTTAAGGTTCGGTAACACTGAAGCTTTCTTT.

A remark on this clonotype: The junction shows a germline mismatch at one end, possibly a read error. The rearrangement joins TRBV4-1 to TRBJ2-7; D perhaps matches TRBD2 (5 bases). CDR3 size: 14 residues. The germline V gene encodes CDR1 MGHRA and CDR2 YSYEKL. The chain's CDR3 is CASNPTGDSYEQYF. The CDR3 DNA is TGTGCCAGCAACCCAACCGGGGATTCCTACGAGCAGTACTTC.

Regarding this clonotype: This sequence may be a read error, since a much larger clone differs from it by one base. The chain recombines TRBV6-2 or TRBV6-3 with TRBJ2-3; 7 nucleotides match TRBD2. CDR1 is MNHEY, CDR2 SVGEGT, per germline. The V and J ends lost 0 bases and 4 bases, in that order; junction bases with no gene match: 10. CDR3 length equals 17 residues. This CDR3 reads CASSYSSSSGQADTQYF. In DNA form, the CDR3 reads TGTGCCAGCAGTTACTCCTCCTCTAGCGGTCAAGCAGATACGCAGTATTTT.